This TCR beta chain was retrieved from a study of control samples from healthy donors and cancer patients. Deletions cut 4 bases from V and 7 bases from J, with 13 bases between. The CDR3 runs to 14 residues. Looked up from germline, CDR1 is SNHLY and CDR2 is FYNNEI. This clone has a handful of counts. Using immunoSEQ multiplex PCR, the repertoire was profiled, and TCRdb retains in-frame clones only, with some absent. The data show some 250,000 clones, roughly 87% seen once. This TCR derives from a woman aged 60-75 years with lung cancer. The sample taken for sequencing was PBMCs. V is TRBV2 and J is TRBJ1-4; D not certain. The CDR3 nucleotides are TGTGCCAGCAGTGTTACAAGGTCGGGTGAAAAACTGTTTTTT. It codes for CASSVTRSGEKLFF.